The 5 T cell receptor beta chains presented below share a single source sample, sequenced in a study of shared clonotypes between healthy human individuals. Naive CD8 cells, CD45RO-negative and positively selected for CCR7, excluded terminally differentiated effector memory CD45RA+ cells. Sequenced by immunoSEQ multiplex PCR; TCRdb stores in-frame clones only, minus some. The sample includes about 2 million clones, less than 95% of them seen just once. The sample consisted of naive CD8+ T cells sorted from blood. The receptors originated from a man between 18 and 29 years old in good health.

This chain joins TRBV4-2 and TRBJ2-3; D gene unclear. Germline assignment: CDR1 LGHNA and CDR2 YNFKEQ. Deletions cut 0 bases from V and 2 bases from J, with 12 bases between. The CDR3 extends over 16 amino acids. The CDR3 DNA sequence: TGTGCCAGCAGCCAAGAAAGTACGATCCCCACAGATACGCAGTATTTT. Its translation is CASSQESTIPTDTQYF.

The rearrangement uses TRBV7-9 and TRBJ2-7; D is unresolved. The CDR3 runs to 12 residues. Germline V gene sequence: CDR1 SEHNR, CDR2 FQNEAQ (reference sequence). V gave up 0 bases and J gave up 5 bases, with 5 bases separating them. The CDR3 sequence: CASSLAMDEQYF. In nucleotides, the CDR3 is TGTGCCAGCAGCTTAGCGATGGACGAGCAGTACTTC.

J is TRBJ1-5 and V is TRBV6-1; a weak D match, TRBD1 (6 bases). In germline, CDR1 is MNHNS, CDR2 SASEGT. The CDR3 spans 15 residues. The V gene lost 0 bases and the J gene lost 6 bases, with 12 bases spanning the gap. CDR3 bases: TGTGCCAGCAGTGAAGCCGAGGGGGGGAGTCAGCCCCAGCATTTT. It yields the protein CASSEAEGGSQPQHF.

The chain links TRBV13 to TRBJ2-1, with a weak D call TRBD1 (11 bases). The V end lost 4 bases, the J end lost 5 bases, and 24 bases lay between the germline ends. Looked up from germline, CDR1 is PRHDT and CDR2 is FYEKMQ (reference sequence). The CDR3 contains 18 residues. The CDR3 spells CASSYWTGGLAGDNEQFF. The CDR3 region has the DNA TGTGCCAGCAGCTACTGGACAGGGGGCCTAGCGGGGGACAATGAGCAGTTCTTC.

This chain joins TRBV4-1 and TRBJ2-7; 8 bases line up with TRBD2. The CDR3 is made up of 19 amino acids. Trimming at V came to 1 base and at J to 1 base, leaving 15 bases not matched to a gene. CDR1 is MGHRA, CDR2 YSYEKL, per germline. The CDR3 sequence: CASSQAIGSGGFVSYEQYF. Here the CDR3 DNA reads TGCGCCAGCAGCCAAGCGATTGGAAGCGGGGGTTTTGTTTCCTACGAGCAGTACTTC.